What follows are 7 T cell receptor beta chains derived from one specimen sequenced in a study of cytomegalovirus exposure and HLA in healthy donors. PCR used 60 Vbeta primers and 13 Jbeta primers. Clones were read by immunoSEQ multiplex PCR, and TCRdb kept only the in-frame ones, dropping some. The sample records a few hundred thousand clones, around 89% being singletons. The material sequenced was PBMCs. These receptors all stem from a woman under 30 in good health and CMV-seronegative.

This clone was detected only a few times. The V and J genes are TRBV13 and TRBJ1-2; possibly TRBD1 for D (6 bases). This CDR3 is built from 12 residues. The V gene lost 6 bases and the J gene lost 5 bases, with 10 bases spanning the gap. Germline V gene data show CDR1 as PRHDT and CDR2 as FYEKMQ (reference sequence). DNA of the CDR3: TGTGCCAGCAGGTGGGGGCAATATGGCTACACCTTC. It is translated as CASRWGQYGYTF.

The chain has TRBV9 and TRBJ2-7; TRBD2 is a possible D gene (6 bases). The V and J ends lost 0 bases and 5 bases respectively, with 15 bases between them. Germline loops: CDR1 SGDLS, CDR2 YYNGEE. The CDR3 has 15 residues. CDR3 nucleotides: TGTGCCAGCAGCGTAGAGGCGGGGTGGCGGGACGAGCAGTACTTC. This translates into CASSVEAGWRDEQYF.

This chain connects TRBV7-8 to TRBJ2-7, with a weak D call TRBD2 (6 bases). The CDR3 covers 15 residues. The germline V gene has CDR1 SGHVS and CDR2 FQNEAQ. Trimming stripped 1 base from V and 4 bases from J, with 14 bases between. The CDR3 sequence: CASSLGGEQLYEQYF. In nucleotides, the CDR3 is TGTGCCAGCAGCTTAGGGGGGGAGCAGCTTTACGAGCAGTACTTC.

The table lists this clone with a few counts. V and J are TRBV18 and TRBJ2-5; 7 bases are a match to TRBD2. Trimming cost V 5 bases and J 5 bases; bases outside gene matches: 8. Looked up from germline, CDR1 is KGHSH and CDR2 is LQKENI. The CDR3 covers 14 residues. CDR3: CASSARSGGETQYF. CDR3 coding DNA: TGTGCCAGCTCAGCCAGGTCCGGGGGGGAGACCCAGTACTTC. The whole variable domain, filled in from reference TRBV18 and TRBJ2-5, reads NAGVMQNPRHLVRRRGQEARLRCSPMKGHSHVYWYRQLPEEGLKFMVYLQKENIIDESGMPKERFSAEFPKEGPSILRIQQVVRGDSAAYFCASSARSGGETQYFGPGTRLLVL.

The gene calls are TRBV27 and TRBJ2-2; possibly TRBD1 for D (5 bases). The CDR3 covers 14 residues. CDR1 is MNHEY and CDR2 is SMNVEV in the germline V gene (reference sequence). V gave up 0 bases and J gave up 5 bases, with 7 bases separating them. This CDR3 reads CASSLSRGTGELFF. The DNA for the CDR3 is TGTGCCAGCAGTTTATCTAGGGGTACCGGGGAGCTGTTTTTT.

This clone came up once. The chain has TRBV5-4 and TRBJ1-2; D possibly corresponds to TRBD1 (6 bases). The CDR3 is 15 residues long. Per the germline V gene, CDR1 is SGHNT and CDR2 is YYREEE (reference sequence). Trimming removed 2 bases from V and 0 bases from J, with 11 bases in between. The CDR3: CASSLNQGSNYGYTF. For the CDR3, the DNA is TGTGCCAGCAGCTTAAATCAGGGGTCTAACTATGGCTACACCTTC.

The J gene is TRBJ2-3, the V gene TRBV11-2, with D possibly TRBD2 on 5 matching bases. V shed 0 bases and J shed 3 bases, with 13 bases lying between them. The CDR3 length is 16 residues. Germline V gene sequence: CDR1 SGHAT, CDR2 FQNNGV. The CDR3 loop reads CASSLDFTSTTDTQYF. Here the CDR3 DNA reads TGTGCCAGCAGCTTAGATTTCACTAGTACGACAGATACGCAGTATTTT. Variable domain in full (rest from reference TRBV11-2 and TRBJ2-3): EAGVAQSPRYKIIEKRQSVAFWCNPISGHATLYWYQQILGQGPKLLIQFQNNGVVDDSQLPKDRFSAERLKGVDSTLKIQPAKLEDSAVYLCASSLDFTSTTDTQYFGPGTRLTVL.